This TCR beta chain came from a study of T cells expressing NK-cell markers. Study summary: Eight donors were sequenced, of whom seven were HCMV-seropositive, while the remaining one was HCMV-seronegative. Overall study results and limits: Clones of NKG2C+ T cells that had expanded were of unclear HCMV specificity. Leadership of the CD3+CD56-NKG2C+ fraction also belonged to these clonotypes in four donors.

This CDR3 is 12 amino acids long. Germline V CDR1 and CDR2: SGHVS, FQNEAQ. 5'RACE template switching with UMIs generated TCR beta cDNA. TCRdb reprocessed the 5' RACE reads; each CDR3 protein has one entry and no DNA is given. The sample holds 400,000 to 500,000 distinct CDR3 sequences. Concerning this clonotype: The antigen is not known.

This sequence was found in a woman between 18 and 69 years old in good health. This chain links TRBV7-8 with TRBJ2-2. The sequencing sample was made of blood T cells: a sorted CD56 or NKG2C T cell subset, CD4+ or CD8+ T cells, or bulk PBMC T cells (not recorded which). CDR3 in amino acids: CASSLFTGELFF.